The 14 T cell receptor beta chains presented below share a single source sample, sequenced in a study of cytomegalovirus exposure and HLA in healthy donors. Clones were read by immunoSEQ multiplex PCR, and TCRdb kept only the in-frame ones, dropping some. The sample includes under 250,000 clones, over 80% of them seen just once. Material for sequencing was PBMCs. The receptors were sampled from a woman aged 18-29 years in good health and CMV-seronegative.

This chain links TRBV9 with TRBJ2-5; possibly TRBD1 for D (5 bases). The length of the CDR3 is 15 residues. The V gene's germline CDR1 is SGDLS and CDR2 YYNGEE. Trimming took 0 bases from V and 4 from J, leaving 13 bases between them. CDR3 loop: CASSVGPQGGETQYF. CDR3 DNA: TGTGCCAGCAGCGTAGGCCCTCAGGGCGGAGAGACCCAGTACTTC.

V usage is TRBV2 and J usage is TRBJ1-5; D ambiguous. The V gene's germline CDR1 is SNHLY and CDR2 FYNNEI. V lost 0 bases, J lost 4 bases, and 10 bases lay in between. The CDR3 length is 15 residues. The CDR3 sequence is CASSEARLGNQPQHF. In DNA, the CDR3 is TGTGCCAGCAGTGAAGCCAGGTTGGGGAATCAGCCCCAGCATTTT.

The J gene is TRBJ2-7, the V gene TRBV5-1; perhaps TRBD1 as D (5 bases). CDR1 is SGHRS and CDR2 is YFSETQ in the germline V gene. CDR3 length: 12 amino acids. V was clipped by 0 bases and J by 7 bases, with 8 bases between them. CDR3 sequence reads: CASSLVQDEQYF. The CDR3, as DNA: TGCGCCAGCAGCTTGGTACAGGATGAGCAGTACTTC. Drawing the rest from reference TRBV5-1 and TRBJ2-7, the complete variable domain is KAGVTQTPRYLIKTRGQQVTLSCSPISGHRSVSWYQQTPGQGLQFLFEYFSETQRNKGNFPGRFSGRQFSNSRSEMNVSTLELGDSALYLCASSLVQDEQYFGPGTRLTVT.

This clone was detected once. This chain joins TRBV6-1 and TRBJ2-3; TRBD1 matches at 8 bases. Per the germline V gene, CDR1 is MNHNS and CDR2 is SASEGT. The CDR3 is 14 amino acids. V trimming: 3 bases; J trimming: 4 bases; junction bases outside the gene matches: 3. CDR3 nucleotides: TGTGCCAGCAGTGACTCACAGGGGGCAGATACGCAGTATTTT. Amino acid sequence: CASSDSQGADTQYF.

The V gene is TRBV6-6, the J gene TRBJ1-5; tentatively, D is TRBD1 (5 bases). CDR1 MNHNY and CDR2 SVGAGI come from the germline V gene (reference sequence). CDR3 length: 15 residues. V gave up 7 bases and J gave up 4 bases, with 17 bases separating them. The CDR3 loop is CASTPRGGTNQPQHF. The CDR3 nucleotides read TGTGCCAGCACCCCACGGGGGGGAACAAATCAGCCCCAGCATTTT.

The J gene is TRBJ2-7, the V gene TRBV11-2; D is unresolved. V was trimmed by 4 bases and J by 5 bases, leaving 9 bases between them. The CDR3 sequence is 12 residues long. Per germline, CDR1 SGHAT and CDR2 FQNNGV. DNA of the CDR3: TGTGCCAGCAGCTCCTTCCCGGACGAGCAGTACTTC. Translating gives CASSSFPDEQYF.

The J gene is TRBJ1-3, the V gene TRBV9; 7 bases map to TRBD1. The CDR3 sequence is 16 residues long. Germline V CDR1 and CDR2: SGDLS, YYNGEE. V trimming: 4 bases; J trimming: 3 bases; junction bases outside the gene matches: 10. CDR3 sequence: CASSTSRQGGGNTIYF. The DNA for the CDR3 is TGTGCCAGCAGCACGAGTCGACAGGGAGGTGGAAACACCATATATTTT.

The rearrangement links TRBV27 to TRBJ2-7; the match to TRBD2 covers 7 bases. Germline CDR1 is MNHEY and CDR2 is SMNVEV (reference sequence). The CDR3 runs to 15 residues. After removal of 3 bases from V and 3 bases from J, the junction contained 8 bases not matched to a gene. The CDR3 loop reads CASSFWEGRNYEQYF. Here the CDR3 DNA reads TGTGCCAGCAGTTTCTGGGAGGGGCGAAACTACGAGCAGTACTTC.

This clone was recorded only once. This chain joins TRBV9 and TRBJ2-1, with D perhaps assigned TRBD1 or TRBD2 (6 bases each). The CDR3 covers 15 residues. V lost 0 bases to trimming and J lost 0 bases, with 7 bases between them. CDR1 is SGDLS, CDR2 YYNGEE, per germline. CDR3 in amino acids: CASSVGGASYNEQFF. CDR3 nucleotides: TGTGCCAGCAGCGTAGGGGGGGCCTCCTACAATGAGCAGTTCTTC. The full variable domain, in which reference TRBV9 and TRBJ2-1 provide the parts outside the CDR3, is DSGVTQTPKHLITATGQRVTLRCSPRSGDLSVYWYQQSLDQGLQFLIQYYNGEERAKGNILERFSAQQFPDLHSELNLSSLELGDSALYFCASSVGGASYNEQFFGPGTRLTVL.

The CDR3 is CASSSLTGGFEPGDEKLFF. As DNA, the CDR3 is TGTGCCAGCAGCTCGCTGACAGGGGGCTTCGAACCAGGGGATGAAAAACTGTTTTTT. This chain uses TRBV7-2 with TRBJ1-4; 10 nucleotides align to TRBD1. This CDR3 is built from 19 residues. Germline V lookup: CDR1 SGHTA, CDR2 FQGNSA. The V gene end was trimmed by 4 bases and the J gene end by 6 bases; junction bases not matched to a gene: 17.

This rearrangement joins TRBV6-1 to TRBJ2-7, with D perhaps given as TRBD1 or TRBD2 (6 bases each). The germline V gene encodes CDR1 MNHNS and CDR2 SASEGT. The CDR3 runs 13 residues. The germline V and J ends were trimmed by 2 bases and 12 bases, with 17 bases remaining between them. The CDR3 loop reads CASSEQGRPRRYF. For the CDR3, the DNA is TGTGCCAGCAGTGAACAGGGGAGGCCGAGACGGTACTTC.

The chain recombines TRBV29-1 with TRBJ1-1; no reliable D call. The V end was cut by 7 bases, the J end by 0 bases, with 12 bases between. Per germline, CDR1 SQVTM and CDR2 ANQGSEA. This CDR3 is 13 amino acids long. This chain's CDR3 is CSAGRTMNTEAFF. The CDR3 DNA reads TGCAGCGCCGGACGGACGATGAACACTGAAGCTTTCTTT. The complete variable domain, with remaining parts taken from reference TRBV29-1 and TRBJ1-1, reads SAVISQKPSRDICQRGTSLTIQCQVDSQVTMMFWYRQQPGQSLTLIATANQGSEATYESGFVIDKFPISRPNLTFSTLTVSNMSPEDSSIYLCSAGRTMNTEAFFGQGTRLTVV.

The chain combines TRBV4-1 with TRBJ2-7, with a weak D call TRBD1 (5 bases). The CDR3 has 16 residues. Trimming removed 0 bases from V and 4 bases from J, with 16 bases in between. Per germline, CDR1 MGHRA and CDR2 YSYEKL. The CDR3 DNA follows: TGCGCCAGCAGCCAAGATCCTAGGCAGGGTATTTACGAGCAGTACTTC. It translates to CASSQDPRQGIYEQYF.

This clone was recorded a few times. V gene TRBV5-6 combines with J gene TRBJ2-7, with unresolved D. CDR3 length: 14 residues. V lost 2 bases, J lost 3 bases, and 12 bases lay in between. Per germline, CDR1 SGHDT and CDR2 YYEEEE. The CDR3: CASSLTRTYYEQYF. CDR3 sequence (DNA): TGTGCCAGCAGCTTAACCAGGACCTACTACGAGCAGTACTTC.